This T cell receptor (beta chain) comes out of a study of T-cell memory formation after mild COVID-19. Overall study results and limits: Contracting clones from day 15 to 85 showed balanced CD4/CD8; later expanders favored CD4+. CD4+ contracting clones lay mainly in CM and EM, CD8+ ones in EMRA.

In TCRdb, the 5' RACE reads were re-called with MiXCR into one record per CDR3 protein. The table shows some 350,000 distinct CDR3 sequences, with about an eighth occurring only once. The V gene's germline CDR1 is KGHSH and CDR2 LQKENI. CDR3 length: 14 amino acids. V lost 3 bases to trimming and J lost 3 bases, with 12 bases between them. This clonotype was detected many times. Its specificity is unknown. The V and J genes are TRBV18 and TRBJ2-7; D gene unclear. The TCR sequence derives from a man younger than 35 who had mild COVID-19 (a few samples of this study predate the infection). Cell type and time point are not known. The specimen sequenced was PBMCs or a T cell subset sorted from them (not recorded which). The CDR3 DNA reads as TGTGCCAGCTCACCTTCGAGGCAGGTCTACGAGCAGTACTTC. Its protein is CASSPSRQVYEQYF.